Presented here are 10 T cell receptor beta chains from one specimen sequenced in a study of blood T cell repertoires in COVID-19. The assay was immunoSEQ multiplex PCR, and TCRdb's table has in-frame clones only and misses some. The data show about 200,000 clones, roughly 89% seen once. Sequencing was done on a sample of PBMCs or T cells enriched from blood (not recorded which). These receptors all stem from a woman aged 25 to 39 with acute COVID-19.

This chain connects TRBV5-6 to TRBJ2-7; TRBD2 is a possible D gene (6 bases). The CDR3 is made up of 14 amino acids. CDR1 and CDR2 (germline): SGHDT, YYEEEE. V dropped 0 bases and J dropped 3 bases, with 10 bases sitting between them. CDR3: CASSLAVGGYEQYF. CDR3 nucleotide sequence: TGTGCCAGCAGCTTGGCGGTGGGAGGCTACGAGCAGTACTTC.

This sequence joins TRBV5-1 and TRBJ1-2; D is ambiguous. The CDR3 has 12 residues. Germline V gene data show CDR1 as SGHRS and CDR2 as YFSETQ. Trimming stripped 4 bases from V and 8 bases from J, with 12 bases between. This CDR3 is CASSPGPVGYTF. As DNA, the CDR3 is TGCGCCAGCAGCCCTGGCCCCGTAGGCTACACCTTC.

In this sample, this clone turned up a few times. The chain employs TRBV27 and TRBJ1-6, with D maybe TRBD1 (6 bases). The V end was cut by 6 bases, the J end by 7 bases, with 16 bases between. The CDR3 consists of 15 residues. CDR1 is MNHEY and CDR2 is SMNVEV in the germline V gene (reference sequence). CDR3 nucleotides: TGTGCCAGCAGCCCATACAGGGTCGAGAATTCACCCCTCCACTTT. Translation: CASSPYRVENSPLHF.

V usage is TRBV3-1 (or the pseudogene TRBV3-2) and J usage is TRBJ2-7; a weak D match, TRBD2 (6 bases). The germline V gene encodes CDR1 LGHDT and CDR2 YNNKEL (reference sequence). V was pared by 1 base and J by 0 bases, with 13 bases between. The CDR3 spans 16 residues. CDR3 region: CASSQAWEVSSYEQYF. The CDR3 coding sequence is TGTGCCAGCAGCCAAGCGTGGGAGGTAAGCTCCTACGAGCAGTACTTC.

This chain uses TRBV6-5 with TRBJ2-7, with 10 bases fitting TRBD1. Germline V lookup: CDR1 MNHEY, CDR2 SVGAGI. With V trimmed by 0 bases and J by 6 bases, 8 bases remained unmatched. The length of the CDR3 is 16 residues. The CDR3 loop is CASSYSFGTGEIEQYF. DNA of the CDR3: TGTGCCAGCAGTTACTCGTTCGGGACAGGGGAGATCGAGCAGTACTTC.

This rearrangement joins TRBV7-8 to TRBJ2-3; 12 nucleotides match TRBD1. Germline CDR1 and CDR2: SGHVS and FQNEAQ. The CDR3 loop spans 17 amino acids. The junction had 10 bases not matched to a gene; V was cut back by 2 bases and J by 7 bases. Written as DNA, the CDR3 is TGTGCCAGCAGCTTATCTCCCCCGGGACAGGGGGCGAATACGCAGTATTTT. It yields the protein CASSLSPPGQGANTQYF.

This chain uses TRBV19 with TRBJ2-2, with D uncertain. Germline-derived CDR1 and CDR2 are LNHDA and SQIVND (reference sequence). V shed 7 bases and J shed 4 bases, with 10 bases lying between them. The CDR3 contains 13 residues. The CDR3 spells CASIYSPTGELFF. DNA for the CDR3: TGTGCCAGTATATACAGCCCCACCGGGGAGCTGTTTTTT.

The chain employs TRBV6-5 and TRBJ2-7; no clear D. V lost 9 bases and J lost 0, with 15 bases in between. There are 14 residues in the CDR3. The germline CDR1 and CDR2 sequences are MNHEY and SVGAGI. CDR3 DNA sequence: TGTGCCAGTCGTACAAGACCGGGCTCCTACGAGCAGTACTTC. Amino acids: CASRTRPGSYEQYF.

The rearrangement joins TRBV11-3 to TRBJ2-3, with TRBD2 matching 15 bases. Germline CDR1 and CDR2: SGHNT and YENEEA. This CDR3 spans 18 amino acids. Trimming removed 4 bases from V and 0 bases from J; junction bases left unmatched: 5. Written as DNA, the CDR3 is TGTGCCAGCAGCTCAGGGACTAGCGGGGGGCTAAGCACAGATACGCAGTATTTT. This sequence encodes CASSSGTSGGLSTDTQYF.

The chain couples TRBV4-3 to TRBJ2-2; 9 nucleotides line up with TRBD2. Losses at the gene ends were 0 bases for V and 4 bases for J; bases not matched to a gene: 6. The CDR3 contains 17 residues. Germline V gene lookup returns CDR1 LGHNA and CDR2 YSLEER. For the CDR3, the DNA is TGCGCCAGCAGCCAAGACCGAGGTAGCGGGAGCACCGGGGAGCTGTTTTTT. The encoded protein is CASSQDRGSGSTGELFF.